This is a list of T cell receptor beta chains from one sample in a study of Ad26.COV2.S vaccination and SARS-CoV-2 variants. Assay: immunoSEQ multiplex PCR; the TCRdb copy retains only in-frame clones and omits some. Of some 480,000 clones listed, around nine tenths are singletons. The sequences come from peripheral blood, collected in a trial of Ad26.COV2.S vaccine versus placebo. The receptors come from a person between 18 and 65 years old who received the Ad26.COV2.S COVID-19 vaccine or a placebo. CDR3s include the opening cysteine and the closing phenylalanine or tryptophan. Each record gives: clone size, J gene, D gene, V gene, CDR3 protein, CDR3 DNA. The D gene is left open where the match is weak. Clone size appears in some rows only: once, few, many, or a class for an expanded clone.

. TRBJ2-1 TRBD2 TRBV5-6 CASSKAGGPRMNEQFF TGTGCCAGCAGCAAAGCGGGAGGGCCGCGGATGAATGAGCAGTTCTTC
. TRBJ2-6 . TRBV5-1 CASSLTVSGANVLTF TGCGCCAGCAGCTTAACAGTCTCTGGGGCCAACGTCCTGACTTTC
. TRBJ1-1 . TRBV28 CASSFGGPKGDTEAFF TGTGCCAGCAGTTTTGGGGGACCAAAAGGGGACACTGAAGCTTTCTTT
. TRBJ2-1 . TRBV28 CASSLPQRRYNEQFF TGTGCCAGCAGTTTACCACAACGAAGATACAATGAGCAGTTCTTC
. TRBJ1-1 . TRBV3-1/TRBV3-2 CASSQVRGPGRNTEAFF TGTGCCAGCAGCCAAGTTAGAGGGCCCGGGAGGAACACTGAAGCTTTCTTT
. TRBJ1-3 . TRBV4-3 CASSQVRLGASGNTIYF TGCGCCAGCAGCCAAGTCAGGCTGGGCGCCTCTGGAAACACCATATATTTT
. TRBJ2-1 . TRBV4-3 CASSLAPNSNEQFF TGCGCCAGCAGCCTAGCCCCCAACTCCAATGAGCAGTTCTTC
. TRBJ2-3 . TRBV6-5 CASSYGFPTDTQYF TGTGCCAGCAGTTATGGGTTCCCCACAGATACGCAGTATTTT
. TRBJ2-1 . TRBV20-1 CSATGDREQFF TGCAGTGCCACTGGAGACCGTGAGCAGTTCTTC
once TRBJ1-1 . TRBV27 CASSALQGSTEAFF TGTGCCAGCAGTGCCCTACAGGGATCCACTGAAGCTTTCTTT
. TRBJ1-2 TRBD1 TRBV28 CASSRDRGGINYGYTF TGTGCCAGCAGCCGGGACAGGGGAGGGATAAACTATGGCTACACCTTC